Listed here are 18 T cell receptor beta chains from one sample, sequenced in a study of regulatory T cells in long-lasting Graves disease (dated by TCRdb to the early 2020s). The time point label corresponds to: newly diagnosed GD, antithyroid drugs for less than 3 months. For both TCR sequencing and RNA sequencing, RNA was extracted from PBMCs using TRIzol. Library generation was performed with multiplex PCR. This sample was sequenced with an Illumina HiSeq 4000. CDR3 regions were amplified by Arm-PCR with iRepertoire HTBI primers to construct TCR beta libraries. TCRdb ran its own pipeline on the public reads, namely fastp trimming at Q25 and MiXCR clone calling, and kept in-frame beta chains. When rows share a CDR3 protein, they turn into one entry using the most common DNA and genes. The sample table shows about 360,000 distinct CDR3 sequences, and around 15% are seen once. About 19% of the sample rests with the top ten.

The sample was also reused in another study, on T cells in Graves' hyperthyroidism and ophthalmopathy.

Sequencing used peripheral blood mononuclear cells (PBMCs), obtained at new diagnosis, from a patient treated with antithyroid drugs. The receptors were gathered from a woman aged 18 to 35 with Graves disease. Donor details come from another sample of the same person, matched by shared clones.

The sample holds many counts of this clonotype. The chain recombines TRBV3-1 with TRBJ2-1, with unresolved D. The better agreement between TRBJ2-5 and the DNA end casts doubt on the J call. CDR3 length equals 12 residues. Germline lookup yields CDR1 LGHDT and CDR2 YNNKEL (reference sequence). The CDR3 region has the DNA TGTGCCAGCAGCCAAGTTTCGGAGACCCAGTACTTC. Its protein is CASSQVSETQYF.

This clonotype was detected a few times. The chain combines TRBV15 with TRBJ2-7; TRBD1 matches 8 bases. The CDR3 has 12 amino acids. V was pared by 5 bases and J by 5 bases, with 2 bases of the junction left unmatched. The germline gives CDR1 LNHNV, CDR2 YYDKDF (reference sequence). This CDR3 reads CATSGQGDEQYF. The CDR3 nucleotides are TGTGCCACCAGCGGACAGGGTGACGAGCAGTACTTC.

The chain recombines TRBV6-1 with TRBJ1-3; D perhaps matches TRBD1 (6 bases). The V end was cut by 10 bases, the J end by 3 bases, with 22 bases between. Germline V lookup: CDR1 MNHNS, CDR2 SASEGT. This CDR3 comprises 16 residues. CDR3 residues: CANSLTWQGNGNTIYF. The DNA for the CDR3 is TGTGCCAACAGCCTGACGTGGCAGGGGAATGGAAACACCATATATTTT.

In this sample, this clonotype turned up many times. This rearrangement joins TRBV2 to TRBJ1-1; perhaps TRBD1 as D (6 bases). Per germline, CDR1 SNHLY and CDR2 FYNNEI. There are 16 residues in the CDR3. Trimming took off 1 base at V and 2 bases at J, with 14 bases between the two ends. The CDR3 reads CASSEDQRGLNTEAFF. CDR3 nucleotides: TGTGCCAGCAGTGAAGATCAGCGGGGGCTTAACACTGAAGCTTTCTTT.

The J gene is TRBJ2-5, the V gene TRBV19; D remains unclear. Trimming left V 3 bases short and J 1 base short, with 6 bases between. Germline-derived CDR1 and CDR2 are LNHDA and SQIVND (reference sequence). This CDR3 region has 13 residues. The CDR3 is CASSISSQETQYF. CDR3 bases: TGTGCCAGTAGTATCAGCAGCCAAGAGACCCAGTACTTC.

The sample holds many counts of this clonotype. The V gene is TRBV7-9, the J gene TRBJ2-1; D is ambiguous. This CDR3 is 18 amino acids long. Germline CDR1 and CDR2: SEHNR and FQNEAQ (reference sequence). The V end was cut by 1 base, the J end by 7 bases, with 23 bases between. This CDR3 is CASSLVRGLGSRLNEQFF. The CDR3 DNA reads TGTGCCAGCAGCTTAGTACGTGGGCTTGGCAGTCGCTTGAATGAGCAGTTCTTC.

To note about this clonotype: Its ends do not fully match the called genes, so a read error is possible. The CDR3 region has the DNA TGTGCCAGCAGCGTAGCCCTAGCGGGGGGGACCCAGGACTTC. Amino acid sequence: CASSVALAGGTQDF. This chain uses TRBV9 with TRBJ2-5; TRBD2 matches 12 bases. The germline gives CDR1 SGDLS, CDR2 YYNGEE. The CDR3 loop spans 14 amino acids.

This clonotype was recorded a few times. V is TRBV20-1 and J is TRBJ1-2; 7 bases fit TRBD1. CDR1 and CDR2 from the germline V gene are DFQATT and SNEGSKA (reference sequence). The V and J ends lost 5 bases and 1 base, in that order; junction bases with no gene match: 19. The CDR3 is 18 residues long. The CDR3 is CSAPERFRDRTDNYGYTF. The CDR3 DNA reads TGCAGTGCTCCAGAACGATTCAGGGACAGAACTGATAACTATGGCTACACCTTC.

This clonotype was recorded many times. The chain joins TRBV6-1 to TRBJ2-7; possible D gene TRBD2, 5 bases. The V end was cut by 3 bases, the J end by 3 bases, with 21 bases between. Per the germline V gene, CDR1 is MNHNS and CDR2 is SASEGT. The CDR3 totals 17 residues. This CDR3 is CASSDHVGGGPDYEQYF. The CDR3, as DNA: TGTGCCAGCAGTGACCACGTCGGAGGAGGACCAGACTACGAGCAGTACTTC.

V usage is TRBV5-1 and J usage is TRBJ1-2; no reliable D call. Germline V gene lookup returns CDR1 SGHRS and CDR2 YFSETQ. The CDR3 totals 16 residues. Trimming took off 0 bases at V and 5 bases at J, with 17 bases between the two ends. The CDR3 region is CASSLEPLAAGYGYTF. The CDR3 DNA sequence: TGCGCCAGCAGCTTGGAGCCTTTGGCGGCCGGTTATGGCTACACCTTC.

The chain uses TRBV19 and TRBJ2-1; tentative D call: TRBD2 (7 bases). Per the germline V gene, CDR1 is LNHDA and CDR2 is SQIVND (reference sequence). The CDR3 totals 17 residues. V was clipped by 6 bases and J by 2 bases, with 20 bases between them. The CDR3 DNA is TGTGCCAGTAGAAACCCAAGGGGGGGGGCGGCCTACAATGAGCAGTTCTTC. Its protein is CASRNPRGGAAYNEQFF.

Ten or more counts support this clonotype. The chain has TRBV5-1 and TRBJ2-5; D call uncertain. This CDR3 spans 13 amino acids. CDR1 and CDR2 from the germline V gene are SGHRS and YFSETQ. The V end was cut by 3 bases, the J end by 3 bases, with 9 bases between. The CDR3 DNA sequence: TGCGCCAGCAGCTCCCCTTGGGAAGAGACCCAGTACTTC. Amino acids: CASSSPWEETQYF.

The J gene is TRBJ1-2, the V gene TRBV19; D perhaps matches TRBD1 (6 bases). The V end lost 10 bases, the J end lost 0 bases, and 12 bases lay between the germline ends. The CDR3 extends over 13 amino acids. The V gene's germline CDR1 is LNHDA and CDR2 SQIVND (reference sequence). The CDR3 bases are TGTGCCACGACCGGGACAACTAACTATGGCTACACCTTC. Translating it yields CATTGTTNYGYTF.

There are many counts of this clonotype. The chain joins TRBV3-1 to TRBJ1-1; 11 nucleotides line up with TRBD1. The ends lost 3 bases at V and 4 bases at J; junction bases unmatched: 4. The CDR3 has 15 residues. Germline values: CDR1 LGHDT, CDR2 YNNKEL (reference sequence). The CDR3: CASSQVGQGATEAFF. CDR3 in DNA: TGTGCCAGCAGCCAGGTCGGACAGGGGGCCACTGAAGCTTTCTTT.

This clonotype was observed at least ten times. The chain employs TRBV12-3 or TRBV12-4 and TRBJ1-1; no clear D. CDR3 length: 14 amino acids. V lost 3 bases, J lost 5 bases, and 13 bases lay in between. The CDR3 loop is CASSFQLGITEAFF. CDR3 sequence (DNA): TGTGCCAGCAGTTTCCAGCTAGGAATTACTGAAGCTTTCTTT.

The chain links TRBV4-2 to TRBJ1-1; D not resolved. Germline CDR1 and CDR2: LGHNA and YNFKEQ. The V end lost 3 bases, the J end lost 7 bases, and 15 bases lay between the germline ends. This CDR3 region has 14 residues. In DNA form, the CDR3 reads TGTGCCAGCAGCCAGGACCCGGCGGGCGGTGAAGCTTTCTTT. It yields the protein CASSQDPAGGEAFF.

This clonotype was observed many times. One base away lies a much larger clone, so this may be a sequencing read error. The chain uses TRBV5-6 and TRBJ2-7, with D possibly called TRBD1 or TRBD2 (6 bases each). Germline V CDR1 and CDR2: SGHDT, YYEEEE. This CDR3 is 14 amino acids long. With 2 bases removed from V and 2 bases from J, the gap between germline ends came to 11 bases. CDR3 region: CASSFSGAAYEQYF. The CDR3 bases are TGTGCCAGCAGCTTTTCGGGGGCGGCCTACGAGCAGTACTTC.

The chain carries TRBV29-1 and TRBJ1-5; 11 bases match TRBD1. In germline, CDR1 is SQVTM, CDR2 ANQGSEA. V gave up 6 bases and J gave up 6 bases; unmatched junction bases: 4. The CDR3 loop spans 13 amino acids. The CDR3 is CSVGQGAGQPQHF. CDR3 DNA sequence: TGCAGCGTAGGACAGGGGGCGGGTCAGCCCCAGCATTTT.